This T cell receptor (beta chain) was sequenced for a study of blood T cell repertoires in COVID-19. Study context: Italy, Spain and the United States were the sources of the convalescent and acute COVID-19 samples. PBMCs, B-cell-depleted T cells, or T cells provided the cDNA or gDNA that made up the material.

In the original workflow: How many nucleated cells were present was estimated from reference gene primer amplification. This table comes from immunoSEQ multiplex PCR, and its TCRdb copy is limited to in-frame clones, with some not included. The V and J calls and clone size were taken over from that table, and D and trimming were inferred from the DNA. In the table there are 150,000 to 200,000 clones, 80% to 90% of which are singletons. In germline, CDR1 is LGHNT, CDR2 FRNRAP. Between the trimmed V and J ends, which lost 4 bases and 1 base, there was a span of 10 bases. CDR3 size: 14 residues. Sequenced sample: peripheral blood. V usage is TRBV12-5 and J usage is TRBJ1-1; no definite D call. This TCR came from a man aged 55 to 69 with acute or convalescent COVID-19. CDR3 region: CASGSTDGNTEAFF. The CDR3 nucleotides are TGTGCTAGTGGTTCAACAGACGGGAACACTGAAGCTTTCTTT.